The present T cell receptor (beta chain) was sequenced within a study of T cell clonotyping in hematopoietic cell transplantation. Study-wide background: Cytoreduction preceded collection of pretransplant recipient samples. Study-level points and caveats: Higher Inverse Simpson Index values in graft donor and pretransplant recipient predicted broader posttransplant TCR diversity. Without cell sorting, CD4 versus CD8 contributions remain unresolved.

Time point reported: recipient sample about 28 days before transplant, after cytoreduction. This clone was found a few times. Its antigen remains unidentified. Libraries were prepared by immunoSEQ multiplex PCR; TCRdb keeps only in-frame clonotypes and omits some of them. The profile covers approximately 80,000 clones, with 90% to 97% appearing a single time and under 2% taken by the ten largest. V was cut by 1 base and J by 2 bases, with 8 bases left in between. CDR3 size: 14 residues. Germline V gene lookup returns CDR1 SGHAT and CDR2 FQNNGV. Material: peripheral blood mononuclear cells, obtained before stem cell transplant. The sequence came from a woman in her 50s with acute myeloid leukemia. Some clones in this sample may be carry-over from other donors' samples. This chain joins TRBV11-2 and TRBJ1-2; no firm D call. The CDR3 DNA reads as TGTGCCAGCAGCTTAGGAGGGCACAACTATGGCTACACCTTC. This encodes CASSLGGHNYGYTF.